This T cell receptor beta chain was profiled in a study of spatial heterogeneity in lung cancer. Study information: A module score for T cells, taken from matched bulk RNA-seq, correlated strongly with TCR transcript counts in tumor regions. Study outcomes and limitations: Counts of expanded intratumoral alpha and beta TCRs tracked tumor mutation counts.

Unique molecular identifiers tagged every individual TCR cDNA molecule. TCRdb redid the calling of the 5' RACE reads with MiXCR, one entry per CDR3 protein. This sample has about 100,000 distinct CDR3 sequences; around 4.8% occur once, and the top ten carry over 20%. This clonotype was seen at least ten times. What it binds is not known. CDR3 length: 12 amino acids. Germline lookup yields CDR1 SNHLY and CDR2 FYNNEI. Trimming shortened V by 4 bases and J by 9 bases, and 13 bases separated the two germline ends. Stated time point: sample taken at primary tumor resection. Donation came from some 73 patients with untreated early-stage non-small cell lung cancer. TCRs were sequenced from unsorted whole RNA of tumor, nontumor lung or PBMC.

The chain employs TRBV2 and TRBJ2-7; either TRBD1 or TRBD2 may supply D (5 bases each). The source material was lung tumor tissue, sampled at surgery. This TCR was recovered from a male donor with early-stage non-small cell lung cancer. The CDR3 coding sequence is TGTGCCAGCAGTGGACAGTCTGAGGGGCAGTACTTC. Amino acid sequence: CASSGQSEGQYF.